Below, one T cell receptor (beta chain) is given with its context. Antigen unknown. Researchers collected about 9.1 milliliters of peripheral blood from every single donor. The data originate from a study of blood T cells in healthy people across ages. Study results and caveats: Per million T cells, TCR beta diversity dropped about linearly as age rose.

From germline, CDR1 is DFQATT and CDR2 SNEGSKA (reference sequence). Germline trimming cut 8 bases from V and 6 bases from J; bases unmatched to any gene: 7. The CDR3 has 12 residues. Next came a second PCR, run for about 7 to 12 cycles, which used a sample-barcoded 5' primer along with a J-beta primer mix. A template-switch adaptor containing 12 random nucleotides labeled each cDNA molecule. TCRdb recomputed calls from the 5' RACE reads with MiXCR, one row per CDR3 protein. Of 1,500,000 or so distinct CDR3 sequences listed, approximately 42% are singletons. The sequence derives from a woman aged 18-29 years in good health. Sequencing used blood. The rearrangement links TRBV20-1 to TRBJ1-2; 9 bases are shared with TRBD1. The chain's CDR3 is CSWTGEIDGYTF. CDR3 nucleotides: TGCAGTTGGACAGGGGAGATAGATGGCTACACCTTC.